This T cell receptor (beta chain) derives from a study of naive and memory T cell subsets. This clonotype was found many times. Two oligonucleotides, mixed equimolar, formed the beta constant-region primer covering TRBC1 and TRBC2. Each CDR3 protein is one row after TCRdb ran MiXCR on the UMI-ligation and nested PCR reads. The table lists 65,000 to 85,000 distinct CDR3 sequences, under 15% of them singletons. Germline V gene data show CDR1 as SGHAT and CDR2 as FQNNGV. The length of the CDR3 is 15 residues. V shed 3 bases, J shed 4 bases, and the junction held 7 bases outside the gene matches. This sequence joins TRBV11-2 and TRBJ2-5, with TRBD2 matching over 8 bases. What was sequenced was central memory CD4+ T cells from blood. This sequence originates from a human donor in good health. Written as DNA, the CDR3 is TGTGCCAGCAGCTTCAGAGCGGGAGATTCAGAGACCCAGTACTTC. This codes for CASSFRAGDSETQYF.